The 31 T cell receptor beta chains listed next were all sequenced from one sample in a study of control samples from healthy donors and cancer patients. The protocol was immunoSEQ multiplex PCR, while the TCRdb copy is restricted to in-frame clones and leaves out a portion. The table includes 150,000 to 180,000 clones, roughly 92% detected once. Sequencing used blood. Every receptor here comes from a man aged 45-65 years in good health.

This rearrangement joins TRBV15 to TRBJ2-5; TRBD2 matches 10 bases. Trimming at V came to 0 bases and at J to 5 bases, leaving 12 bases not matched to a gene. Germline V gene lookup returns CDR1 LNHNV and CDR2 YYDKDF (reference sequence). The CDR3 spans 18 residues. CDR3 sequence reads: CATSRDASSGRRVETQYF. CDR3 nucleotides: TGTGCCACCAGCAGAGATGCGTCTAGCGGGAGACGAGTGGAGACCCAGTACTTC.

The rearrangement links TRBV19 to TRBJ2-1; 16 bases are a match to TRBD2. The length of the CDR3 is 18 residues. J lost 4 bases, V lost 4 bases, and 7 bases had no gene match. CDR1 is LNHDA, CDR2 SQIVND, per germline (reference sequence). The CDR3 nucleotides are TGTGCCAGTAGTAGGGGGACTAGCGGGAGGGCCTGGTACAATGAGCAGTTCTTC. Encoded protein: CASSRGTSGRAWYNEQFF.

CDR3 nucleotides: TGTGCCACCAGCAGAGGGACAGGGGCGTACTACGAGCAGTACTTC. This encodes CATSRGTGAYYEQYF. The chain carries TRBV15 and TRBJ2-7; 9 bases match TRBD1. CDR1 and CDR2 from the germline V gene are LNHNV and YYDKDF (reference sequence). The length of the CDR3 is 15 residues. V shed 1 base, J shed 3 bases, and the junction held 4 bases outside the gene matches.

This clone was observed once. The same CDR3 arises from other DNA sequences in this sample as well. This chain joins TRBV6-5 and TRBJ2-3, with 7 bases identical to TRBD2. Germline CDR1 and CDR2: MNHEY and SVGAGI. Trimming removed 6 bases from V and 0 bases from J; junction bases left unmatched: 3. This CDR3 region has 14 residues. CDR3 residues: CASRGLPSTDTQYF. The CDR3 coding sequence is TGTGCCAGCAGGGGACTACCTAGCACAGATACGCAGTATTTT.

The V gene is TRBV10-3, the J gene TRBJ2-3, with D hard to call. Germline values: CDR1 ENHRY, CDR2 SYGVKD. V gave up 8 bases and J gave up 0 bases, with 9 bases separating them. CDR3 length: 13 amino acids. The CDR3 is CAIGSDSTDTQYF. CDR3 nucleotide sequence: TGTGCCATCGGCTCTGATAGCACAGATACGCAGTATTTT.

The gene calls are TRBV3-1 (or the pseudogene TRBV3-2) and TRBJ1-1; 9 positions match TRBD1. Trimming at V came to 2 bases and at J to 4 bases, leaving 2 bases not matched to a gene. This CDR3 spans 14 amino acids. Germline V gene sequence: CDR1 LGHDT, CDR2 YNNKEL (reference sequence). This CDR3 reads CASSQTGGITEAFF. In DNA, the CDR3 is TGTGCCAGCAGCCAAACAGGGGGCATCACTGAAGCTTTCTTT.

The gene calls are TRBV27 and TRBJ2-1; no clear D gene. The V gene's germline CDR1 is MNHEY and CDR2 SMNVEV (reference sequence). Trimming took off 7 bases at V and 0 bases at J, with 7 bases between the two ends. The CDR3 is 13 amino acids. CDR3 loop: CASTASSYNEQFF. The DNA of the CDR3 is TGTGCCAGCACGGCAAGCTCCTACAATGAGCAGTTCTTC.

The chain joins TRBV3-1 (or the pseudogene TRBV3-2) to TRBJ1-5; D is uncertain. The CDR3 runs 12 residues. V lost 5 bases and J lost 4, with 6 bases in between. Germline loops: CDR1 LGHDT, CDR2 YNNKEL (reference sequence). The CDR3 loop reads CASSNINQPQHF. CDR3 DNA sequence: TGTGCCAGCAGCAACATAAATCAGCCCCAGCATTTT.

Here the CDR3 DNA reads TGTGCCAGCAGCACGGACCCCGGGCAGGGTCAGCCCCAGCATTTT. Protein product: CASSTDPGQGQPQHF. This sequence joins TRBV9 and TRBJ1-5; maybe TRBD1 (5 bases). Germline V lookup: CDR1 SGDLS, CDR2 YYNGEE. V gave up 4 bases and J gave up 6 bases, with 17 bases separating them. This CDR3 spans 15 amino acids.

The chain links TRBV3-1 (or the pseudogene TRBV3-2) to TRBJ1-1; D might be TRBD1 (5 bases). V was cut by 5 bases and J by 1 base, with 8 bases left in between. The V gene's germline CDR1 is LGHDT and CDR2 YNNKEL (reference sequence). The CDR3 is 13 amino acids. CDR3 sequence (DNA): TGTGCCAGCAGCAACCAGGGGAACACTGAAGCTTTCTTT. Encoded protein: CASSNQGNTEAFF.

The chain recombines TRBV11-2 with TRBJ1-4; possible D gene TRBD1, 5 bases. Germline assignment: CDR1 SGHAT and CDR2 FQNNGV. The ends were cut back, 4 bases at V and 0 bases at J, with 9 bases in the middle. CDR3 size: 15 residues. The CDR3 nucleotides read TGTGCCAGCAGCTCCGGCAGGGCAACTAATGAAAAACTGTTTTTT. It yields the protein CASSSGRATNEKLFF. Filled out from reference TRBV11-2 and TRBJ1-4, the complete variable domain reads EAGVAQSPRYKIIEKRQSVAFWCNPISGHATLYWYQQILGQGPKLLIQFQNNGVVDDSQLPKDRFSAERLKGVDSTLKIQPAKLEDSAVYLCASSSGRATNEKLFFGSGTQLSVL.

The CDR3 is CASSPDRVITEAFF. The CDR3 nucleotides are TGTGCCAGCAGTCCGGACAGGGTAATTACTGAAGCTTTCTTT. The J gene is TRBJ1-1, the V gene TRBV28, with TRBD1 matching 8 bases. Germline V gene sequence: CDR1 MDHEN, CDR2 SYDVKM. Trimming took 5 bases from V and 5 from J; bases not matched to a gene: 7. The CDR3 is 14 amino acids.

The chain recombines TRBV5-4 with TRBJ2-7; 12 bases map to TRBD1. The germline CDR1 and CDR2 sequences are SGHNT and YYREEE (reference sequence). V gave up 4 bases and J gave up 4 bases; unmatched junction bases: 6. The CDR3 has 15 residues. As DNA, the CDR3 is TGTGCCAGCAGCCCTCGGGGACAGGGGGCGTACGAGCAGTACTTC. This encodes CASSPRGQGAYEQYF.

The V call is TRBV7-6, the J call TRBJ2-7, with 9 bases matching TRBD1. Losses at the gene ends were 4 bases for V and 2 bases for J; bases not matched to a gene: 6. This CDR3 is 15 amino acids long. Germline V CDR1 and CDR2: SGHVS, FNYEAQ. The CDR3 is CASSSRQGGTYEQYF. DNA of the CDR3: TGTGCCAGCAGCTCGCGACAGGGGGGAACCTACGAGCAGTACTTC.

The rearrangement links TRBV5-1 to TRBJ1-1; D ambiguous. The CDR3 sequence is 14 residues long. The germline CDR1 and CDR2 sequences are SGHRS and YFSETQ. V was cut by 5 bases and J by 1 base, with 12 bases left in between. The CDR3 here is CASSPSPPNTEAFF. The CDR3, as DNA: TGCGCCAGCAGTCCCTCCCCCCCGAACACTGAAGCTTTCTTT.

This clone has just one count. V is TRBV12-3 or TRBV12-4 and J is TRBJ1-2; 8 nucleotides line up with TRBD1. This CDR3 region has 13 residues. V gave up 7 bases and J gave up 8 bases; unmatched junction bases: 9. In DNA, the CDR3 is TGTGCCAGCAACGACAGGGGAATTGGCGGCTACACCTTC. Amino acids: CASNDRGIGGYTF.

This chain joins TRBV7-2 and TRBJ2-3; D ambiguous. The CDR3 is 15 residues long. Germline V CDR1 and CDR2: SGHTA, FQGNSA. Trimming removed 3 bases at V and 0 bases at J, with 10 bases between. For the CDR3, the DNA is TGTGCCAGCAGCTTTACGGCGGTTAGCACAGATACGCAGTATTTT. Its protein is CASSFTAVSTDTQYF.

The gene calls are TRBV4-1 and TRBJ2-3; TRBD2 agrees at 11 bases. The CDR3 consists of 15 residues. Germline CDR1 reads MGHRA; CDR2 reads YSYEKL. V was pared by 5 bases and J by 4 bases, with 5 bases of the junction left unmatched. CDR3 sequence reads: CASSASGRLSDTQYF. DNA of the CDR3: TGCGCCAGCAGCGCTAGCGGGAGGCTCTCAGATACGCAGTATTTT.

The chain is built from TRBV20-1 and TRBJ1-2; D ambiguous. CDR1 DFQATT and CDR2 SNEGSKA come from the germline V gene (reference sequence). Deletions cut 0 bases from V and 12 bases from J, with 8 bases between. The CDR3 spans 10 residues. CDR3 residues: CSAREEFHTF. In DNA, the CDR3 is TGCAGTGCTAGAGAAGAATTTCACACCTTC.

This chain joins TRBV20-1 and TRBJ1-5, with 9 positions matching TRBD1. The ends lost 5 bases at V and 7 bases at J; junction bases unmatched: 9. CDR1 and CDR2 (germline): DFQATT, SNEGSKA (reference sequence). The CDR3 is 14 residues long. For the CDR3, the DNA is TGCAGTGCTGGTGACAGGGGGAAAGAACAGCCCCAGCATTTT. Translating it yields CSAGDRGKEQPQHF.

The rearrangement links TRBV28 to TRBJ1-2; D is uncertain. The CDR3 is 13 residues long. The V end lost 2 bases, the J end lost 2 bases, and 6 bases lay between the germline ends. CDR1 is MDHEN and CDR2 is SYDVKM in the germline V gene. The CDR3 DNA reads TGTGCCAGCAGTTTACAACCGAACTATGGCTACACCTTC. Its translation is CASSLQPNYGYTF.

V is TRBV24-1 and J is TRBJ2-5, with 7 bases fitting TRBD2. CDR3 length: 15 amino acids. The V segment lost 4 bases and the J segment 5 bases; nucleotides outside the gene matches: 9. Per the germline V gene, CDR1 is KGHDR and CDR2 is SFDVKD. CDR3 nucleotides: TGTGCCACCAGTGAGGGCGGGAGAGCGGGGGAGACCCAGTACTTC. Protein: CATSEGGRAGETQYF.

The chain links TRBV3-1 (or the pseudogene TRBV3-2) to TRBJ2-1; tentatively, D is TRBD1 or TRBD2 (5 bases each). V lost 2 bases, J lost 4 bases, and 12 bases lay in between. CDR3 size: 15 residues. Germline V CDR1 and CDR2: LGHDT, YNNKEL (reference sequence). CDR3 DNA: TGTGCCAGCAGCCAAACAGGAGGCGGGTACAATGAGCAGTTCTTC. Protein sequence: CASSQTGGGYNEQFF.

The rearrangement uses TRBV7-9 and TRBJ1-5; 7 bases match TRBD1. J gave up 4 bases and V 5 bases, and 2 bases lay outside the gene matches. Germline CDR1 SEHNR, CDR2 FQNEAQ (reference sequence). The CDR3 is 13 amino acids. The CDR3 here is CASSPGGNQPQHF. The CDR3, as DNA: TGTGCCAGCAGCCCAGGGGGGAATCAGCCCCAGCATTTT. Full variable domain (remainder filled in from reference TRBV7-9 and TRBJ1-5): DTGVSQNPRHKITKRGQNVTFRCDPISEHNRLYWYRQTLGQGPEFLTYFQNEAQLEKSRLLSDRFSAERPKGSFSTLEIQRTEQGDSAMYLCASSPGGNQPQHFGDGTRLSIL.

The gene calls are TRBV12-3 or TRBV12-4 and TRBJ2-5; no reliable D call. The CDR3 has 13 residues. Trimming left V 2 bases short and J 0 bases short, with 4 bases between. CDR3: CASSLNNQETQYF. CDR3 coding DNA: TGTGCCAGCAGTTTAAACAACCAAGAGACCCAGTACTTC.

The chain uses TRBV6-4 and TRBJ2-7; D perhaps matches TRBD2 (6 bases). The V and J ends lost 0 bases and 4 bases respectively, with 16 bases between them. The germline gives CDR1 MRHNA, CDR2 SNTAGT. The CDR3 length is 16 residues. The DNA for the CDR3 is TGTGCCAGCAGTGACTCTTGGAGGGAGAGTATGTACGAGCAGTACTTC. Residues: CASSDSWRESMYEQYF.

The gene calls are TRBV5-1 and TRBJ2-7; 11 bases are a match to TRBD2. J lost 0 bases, V lost 7 bases, and 6 bases had no gene match. Germline V gene data show CDR1 as SGHRS and CDR2 as YFSETQ. CDR3 length: 15 residues. DNA of the CDR3: TGCGCCAGCCACGTAGCGGGAGGGATCTCCTACGAGCAGTACTTC. Its protein product is CASHVAGGISYEQYF.

This clone appeared a single time. The rearrangement links TRBV4-1 to TRBJ2-5; a weak D match, TRBD2 (5 bases). CDR1 is MGHRA, CDR2 YSYEKL, per germline. The CDR3 is made up of 14 amino acids. V lost 2 bases and J 1 base, leaving 8 bases between the germline ends. This CDR3 reads CASSQFLAQETQYF. The CDR3 coding sequence is TGCGCCAGCAGCCAATTTCTAGCCCAAGAGACCCAGTACTTC.

This clone was recorded once. The chain links TRBV14 to TRBJ1-5; TRBD1 matches at 11 bases. Per germline, CDR1 SGHDN and CDR2 FVKESK. After removal of 3 bases from V and 0 bases from J, the junction contained 4 bases not matched to a gene. The CDR3 is made up of 17 amino acids. The CDR3 loop reads CASSHRDRGFSNQPQHF. In DNA, the CDR3 is TGTGCCAGCAGCCACCGGGACAGGGGGTTTAGCAATCAGCCCCAGCATTTT.

The chain recombines TRBV6-5 with TRBJ1-5, with 8 bases fitting TRBD1. Germline CDR1 and CDR2: MNHEY and SVGAGI. The CDR3 runs 11 residues. The CDR3 here is CVTGEGLLWHF. Written as DNA, the CDR3 is TGTGTGACAGGGGAAGGCTTATTATGGCATTTT.

This chain uses TRBV4-2 with TRBJ2-2; 8 positions agree with TRBD1. Looked up from germline, CDR1 is LGHNA and CDR2 is YNFKEQ. The J segment lost 3 bases and the V segment lost 0 bases, leaving 3 bases of the junction unmatched. The CDR3 loop spans 16 amino acids. This CDR3 reads CASSQDRGPDTGELFF. CDR3 coding DNA: TGTGCCAGCAGCCAAGACAGGGGGCCTGACACCGGGGAGCTGTTTTTT.